The entry below gives a single TCR beta chain sequence along with its context. No antigen is known for it. It has no much larger one-base neighbor in the sample; base qualities were not kept. One collaborating source in Seattle enrolled patients while the patients were actively infected and followed the patients over time throughout the course of disease. The collaborating institutions used their own protocols to collect whole blood in K2EDTA tubes. Collaborator samples were shipped for TCRbeta analysis as frozen whole blood, isolated PBMCs, or DNA extracted from either sample type. TCRbeta CDR3 regions were amplified from genomic DNA using the immunoSEQ Assay, a bias-controlled multiplex PCR. The authors' pipeline ran thus. Within the assay, amplification of reference gene primers was used to estimate how many nucleated cells each sample contained. Sequence reads were collapsed and filtered to measure the absolute abundance of every unique TCRbeta CDR3 rearrangement. For each sample, productive Simpson clonality was calculated as the square root of Simpson's diversity index across productive rearrangements. The clones in this table, taken by TCRdb from immuneACCESS, are in-frame only. Not every clone is retained; where verified, under half of the shortfall comes from an unresolved V gene, and the cause of the rest is unknown. V and J calls and clone size are given by that table; D and trimming were obtained from the DNA. Across this sample there are tens of thousands of clones, with 87% seen only once. The ten largest clones add up to 6% to 6.5% of the sample.

These data belong to a study of blood T cell repertoires in COVID-19 (TCRdb year 2020). Broadly, across the study: Samples from collaborators originated in the United States, Italy and Spain and spanned both the acute and convalescent phases of COVID-19. The material from the prospective study consisted of cDNA or gDNA derived from T cells, B-cell-depleted T cells, or PBMCs. Subjects who had been exposed to COVID-19, were actively infected with it, or had recovered from it provided the deeply sampled blood TCRbeta repertoires that made up the dataset. The repertoires were made available in a free public database intended to serve as a resource for research on the immune response to SARS-CoV-2. The samples were drawn from the first 160 participants of the ongoing ImmuneRACE study and from roughly 1,300 subjects provided by 6 global collaborators. The sample metadata nearly always contained a de-identified subject ID, COVID-19 status, age in years and sex. Where HLA class I and class II types were available, the types were taken from metadata supplied by the sample provider, not from assay-based typing. Overall results and qualifications from the work: The quantity of clinical and demographic metadata differed by source and by participant and was supplied without curation.

Sequencing was performed on peripheral blood. The source is a woman between 55 and 75 years old with COVID-19, enrolled during active disease.

The CDR3 region: CAISESFAGGQNNEQFF. The nucleotide sequence is TGTGCCATCAGTGAGTCTTTCGCGGGAGGACAAAACAATGAGCAGTTCTTC. Recombination linked TRBV10-3 to TRBJ2-1; 8 central nucleotides agree with TRBD2. Here V drops 0 bases and J drops 5 bases, and the junction holds 9 bases not matched to any gene. The CDR3 has 17 amino acids, counting the end cysteine and phenylalanine. Of all the DNA, just the CDR3 is kept, 51 bases in frame from base 1. Via the germline V gene, CDR1 is ENHRY and CDR2 SYGVKD.